Shown below are 3 T cell receptor beta chains from a single sample sequenced in a study of cytomegalovirus exposure and HLA in healthy donors. Clones were sequenced by immunoSEQ multiplex PCR, and TCRdb holds only the in-frame ones, with some missing. The profile shows 180,000 or so clones, roughly 86% of them singletons. Sequencing input: PBMCs. The receptors derive from a man in his late teens or twenties in good health and CMV-seropositive.

This clone appeared once. V is TRBV9 and J is TRBJ2-7; the D call may be TRBD1 or TRBD2 (5 bases each). This CDR3 contains 15 residues. CDR1 SGDLS and CDR2 YYNGEE come from the germline V gene. Trimming took 4 bases from V and 3 from J, leaving 17 bases between them. CDR3 sequence (DNA): TGTGCCAGCAGCTTAGGACACCTGAGCGGCTACGAGCAGTACTTC. Translation: CASSLGHLSGYEQYF.

The chain recombines TRBV2 with TRBJ1-1; tentatively, D is TRBD1 (6 bases). Trimming cost V 6 bases and J 4 bases, with 18 bases left between them. From germline, CDR1 is SNHLY and CDR2 FYNNEI. CDR3 length equals 15 residues. The CDR3 nucleotides read TGTGCCAGCAGCTTACGTACACAGGGAAGCACTGAAGCTTTCTTT. Encoded protein: CASSLRTQGSTEAFF.

The V and J genes are TRBV19 and TRBJ2-3, with TRBD2 identical over 9 bases. The CDR3 is 14 residues long. The germline gives CDR1 LNHDA, CDR2 SQIVND (reference sequence). After removal of 8 bases from V and 2 bases from J, the junction contained 5 bases not matched to a gene. CDR3 sequence (DNA): TGTGCCAGTTCTAGCGGGGCTTTCACAGATACGCAGTATTTT. Its protein product is CASSSGAFTDTQYF.